This entry lists 21 T cell receptor beta chains sequenced from one sample in a study of blood T cell repertoires in COVID-19. TCRdb's table, derived via immunoSEQ multiplex PCR, lists solely in-frame clones and lacks some. The sample has 40,000 to 50,000 clones, 85% to 90% seen once. Sequencing was carried out using peripheral blood. The receptors originated from a man in his 70s with acute or convalescent COVID-19.

This chain links TRBV10-3 with TRBJ2-1, with TRBD1 as a possible D gene (8 bases). Looked up from germline, CDR1 is ENHRY and CDR2 is SYGVKD. V was pared by 3 bases and J by 3 bases, with 18 bases between. This CDR3 is 17 amino acids long. For the CDR3, the DNA is TGTGCCATCAGTGACCCCCAGGGGGCGGGGGTCTACAATGAGCAGTTCTTC. Its protein product is CAISDPQGAGVYNEQFF.

The V and J genes are TRBV29-1 and TRBJ2-2; the D gene is possibly TRBD1 (7 bases). Germline CDR1 SQVTM, CDR2 ANQGSEA. V dropped 7 bases and J dropped 0 bases, with 12 bases sitting between them. CDR3 size: 14 residues. This CDR3 reads CSGRGTANTGELFF. The CDR3 coding sequence is TGCAGCGGGAGGGGGACAGCGAACACCGGGGAGCTGTTTTTT.

The chain combines TRBV7-9 with TRBJ1-2; no firm D call. CDR1 SEHNR and CDR2 FQNEAQ come from the germline V gene (reference sequence). The CDR3 contains 15 residues. Deletions cut 0 bases from V and 2 bases from J, with 10 bases between. CDR3 protein: CASSLAMAGNYGYTF. The CDR3 DNA sequence: TGTGCCAGCAGCTTAGCGATGGCAGGCAACTATGGCTACACCTTC.

The chain uses TRBV27 and TRBJ1-5, with a weak D call TRBD1 (6 bases). V shed 10 bases and J shed 7 bases, with 17 bases lying between them. Germline lookup yields CDR1 MNHEY and CDR2 SMNVEV (reference sequence). The CDR3 is made up of 13 amino acids. In DNA, the CDR3 is TGTGCCACTGGGGACAACCTTTGGCAGCCCCAGCATTTT. As protein: CATGDNLWQPQHF.

The chain employs TRBV4-2 and TRBJ1-1; D is possibly TRBD1 (5 bases). V gave up 3 bases and J gave up 1 base, with 9 bases separating them. This CDR3 is built from 14 residues. Germline V lookup: CDR1 LGHNA, CDR2 YNFKEQ. CDR3 sequence: CASSHPTGNTEAFF. CDR3 bases: TGTGCCAGCAGCCATCCTACAGGGAACACTGAAGCTTTCTTT.

The CDR3 protein is CATSGGTGEETQYF. The DNA of the CDR3 is TGTGCCACCAGCGGCGGGACAGGGGAGGAGACCCAGTACTTC. This chain uses TRBV15 with TRBJ2-5; 10 bases line up with TRBD1. Looked up from germline, CDR1 is LNHNV and CDR2 is YYDKDF (reference sequence). With 5 bases clipped from V and 5 bases from J, the junction kept 5 bases outside the gene matches. The CDR3 covers 14 residues.

This chain joins TRBV27 and TRBJ1-1; 9 bases align to TRBD1. Germline assignment: CDR1 MNHEY and CDR2 SMNVEV (reference sequence). The V gene end was trimmed by 5 bases and the J gene end by 0 bases; junction bases not matched to a gene: 7. This CDR3 is built from 16 residues. The CDR3 here is CASSTRTGALNTEAFF. The CDR3 DNA sequence: TGTGCCAGCAGTACTCGGACAGGGGCCTTGAACACTGAAGCTTTCTTT.

The sample holds a few counts of this clone. For the CDR3, the DNA is TGTGCCAGCAGCCAAGATATGTTACAGCCCCAGCATTTT. Translated: CASSQDMLQPQHF. The chain uses TRBV4-2 and TRBJ1-5, with D unresolved. The CDR3 loop spans 13 amino acids. Germline V gives CDR1 LGHNA, CDR2 YNFKEQ. Trimming pared 0 bases from V and 7 bases from J, leaving 7 bases between.

This clone is judged large. This chain joins TRBV13 and TRBJ1-5, with 8 bases fitting TRBD1. Germline CDR1 reads PRHDT; CDR2 reads FYEKMQ (reference sequence). The CDR3 is 16 residues long. V gave up 2 bases and J gave up 4 bases; unmatched junction bases: 7. CDR3: CASSLPSTGGNQPQHF. CDR3 bases: TGTGCCAGCAGCTTACCTAGCACAGGGGGAAATCAGCCCCAGCATTTT.

The chain joins TRBV7-7 to TRBJ2-1; TRBD2 agrees at 9 bases. V was pared by 5 bases and J by 6 bases, with 2 bases of the junction left unmatched. Per germline, CDR1 SSHAT and CDR2 FNYEAQ (reference sequence). This CDR3 contains 13 residues. The CDR3 nucleotides are TGTGCCAGCAGCCCACTAGCGGGCAATGAGCAGTTCTTC. Its protein product is CASSPLAGNEQFF.

The chain couples TRBV7-2 to TRBJ2-7; D is perhaps TRBD2 (7 bases). Trimming stripped 8 bases from V and 3 bases from J, with 14 bases between. There are 13 residues in the CDR3. Germline V lookup: CDR1 SGHTA, CDR2 FQGNSA. CDR3 protein: CASGPAGHYEQYF. CDR3 sequence (DNA): TGTGCCAGCGGGCCAGCGGGACACTACGAGCAGTACTTC.

V usage is TRBV27 and J usage is TRBJ2-1; 7 bases fit TRBD1. This CDR3 comprises 14 residues. Germline V gene sequence: CDR1 MNHEY, CDR2 SMNVEV (reference sequence). The V and J ends lost 4 bases and 6 bases, in that order; junction bases with no gene match: 6. The CDR3 is CASSSLQGFNEQFF. The CDR3 DNA reads as TGTGCCAGCAGTTCCTTACAGGGGTTCAATGAGCAGTTCTTC.

The V and J genes are TRBV6-5 and TRBJ2-1; D might be TRBD2 (5 bases). The CDR3 is 13 amino acids. The V end lost 2 bases, the J end lost 9 bases, and 11 bases lay between the germline ends. Germline assignment: CDR1 MNHEY and CDR2 SVGAGI. CDR3 loop: CASSYPGGSEQFF. The CDR3 bases are TGTGCCAGCAGTTACCCAGGAGGCAGTGAGCAGTTCTTC.

CDR3 region: CASLGQAYEQYF. CDR3 coding DNA: TGTGCCAGCCTAGGACAGGCCTACGAGCAGTACTTC. The chain has TRBV28 and TRBJ2-7; TRBD1 matches 7 bases. CDR3 length equals 12 residues. The V gene end was trimmed by 8 bases and the J gene end by 2 bases; junction bases not matched to a gene: 3. Germline V lookup: CDR1 MDHEN, CDR2 SYDVKM.

This chain links TRBV12-3 or TRBV12-4 with TRBJ1-1; 7 bases line up with TRBD1. Trimming took 7 bases from V and 13 from J; bases not matched to a gene: 15. The CDR3 extends over 13 amino acids. CDR3: CASTSSPQGENFF. The CDR3 DNA follows: TGTGCCAGCACCTCATCCCCCCAGGGGGAAAATTTCTTT.

This chain joins TRBV28 and TRBJ1-2; the match to TRBD1 covers 7 bases. The CDR3 runs to 14 residues. CDR1 and CDR2 from the germline V gene are MDHEN and SYDVKM. J lost 4 bases, V lost 8 bases, and 10 bases had no gene match. In DNA, the CDR3 is TGTGCCAGCGGAACCCCGGGACAGAGCTATGGCTACACCTTC. It translates to CASGTPGQSYGYTF.

The chain employs TRBV19 and TRBJ2-3; TRBD2 might be the D (6 bases). The CDR3 spans 17 residues. Looked up from germline, CDR1 is LNHDA and CDR2 is SQIVND (reference sequence). The V gene lost 3 bases and the J gene lost 0 bases, with 16 bases spanning the gap. The CDR3 coding sequence is TGTGCCAGTAGTATCTTCGGAGCGGGTACTAGCACAGATACGCAGTATTTT. Translated: CASSIFGAGTSTDTQYF.

The CDR3 DNA sequence: TGTGCCAGCAGTTACCCATGGACTAGCGGGAATGAGCAGTTCTTC. It is translated as CASSYPWTSGNEQFF. The J gene is TRBJ2-1, the V gene TRBV6-5; 11 bases agree with TRBD2. Germline V CDR1 and CDR2: MNHEY, SVGAGI. CDR3 length: 15 residues. The J segment lost 7 bases and the V segment lost 2 bases, leaving 4 bases of the junction unmatched.

The chain has TRBV7-2 and TRBJ2-7; perhaps TRBD2 as D (7 bases). Germline CDR1 SGHTA, CDR2 FQGNSA. The CDR3 has 15 amino acids. V was pared by 5 bases and J by 4 bases, with 18 bases between. CDR3 residues: CASSLKGGESYEQYF. The CDR3 DNA sequence: TGTGCCAGCAGCCTAAAGGGGGGGGAGTCTTACGAGCAGTACTTC. The complete variable domain, with remaining parts taken from reference TRBV7-2 and TRBJ2-7, reads GAGVSQSPSNKVTEKGKDVELRCDPISGHTALYWYRQSLGQGLEFLIYFQGNSAPDKSGLPSDRFSAERTGGSVSTLTIQRTQQEDSAVYLCASSLKGGESYEQYFGPGTRLTVT.

J is TRBJ1-4 and V is TRBV28, with 9 bases matching TRBD1. J was trimmed by 6 bases and V by 6 bases; bases with no gene match: 17. Germline CDR1 MDHEN, CDR2 SYDVKM. CDR3 size: 18 residues. CDR3 in amino acids: CASSSQTQGADDDEKLFF. CDR3 sequence (DNA): TGTGCCAGCAGCTCTCAGACACAGGGGGCAGATGACGATGAAAAACTGTTTTTT.

This clone showed up just once. The chain joins TRBV23-1 to TRBJ2-7, with D perhaps matching TRBD1 (6 bases). TRBV23-1 is given ORF status, its function remaining uncertain. This CDR3 contains 15 residues. The V end was cut by 0 bases, the J end by 4 bases, with 13 bases between. The CDR3 spells CASSQSNRVSYEQYF. The CDR3 DNA sequence: TGCGCCAGCAGTCAATCGAACAGGGTAAGTTACGAGCAGTACTTC.